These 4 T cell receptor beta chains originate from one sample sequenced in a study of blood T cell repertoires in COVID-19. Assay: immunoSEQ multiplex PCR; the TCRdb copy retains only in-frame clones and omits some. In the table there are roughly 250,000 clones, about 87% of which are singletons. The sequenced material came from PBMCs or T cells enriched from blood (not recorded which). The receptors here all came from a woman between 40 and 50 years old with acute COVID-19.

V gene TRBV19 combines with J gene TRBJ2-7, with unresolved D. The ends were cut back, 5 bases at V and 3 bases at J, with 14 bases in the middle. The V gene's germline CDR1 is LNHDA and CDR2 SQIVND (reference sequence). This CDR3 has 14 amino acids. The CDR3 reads CASSPPQMIYEQYF. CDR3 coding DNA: TGTGCCAGTAGTCCGCCGCAGATGATCTACGAGCAGTACTTC.

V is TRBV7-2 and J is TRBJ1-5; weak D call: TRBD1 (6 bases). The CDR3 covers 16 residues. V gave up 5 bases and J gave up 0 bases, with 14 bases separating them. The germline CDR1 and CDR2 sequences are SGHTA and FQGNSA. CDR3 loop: CASSLKDSYSNQPQHF. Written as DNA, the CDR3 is TGTGCCAGCAGCCTTAAGGACAGTTATAGCAATCAGCCCCAGCATTTT.

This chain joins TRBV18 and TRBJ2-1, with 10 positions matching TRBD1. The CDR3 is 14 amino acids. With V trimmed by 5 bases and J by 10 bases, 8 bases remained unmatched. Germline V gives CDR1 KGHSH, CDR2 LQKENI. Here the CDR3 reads CASSFGTGDREQFF. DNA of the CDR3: TGTGCCAGCTCATTCGGGACAGGGGATCGGGAGCAGTTCTTC.

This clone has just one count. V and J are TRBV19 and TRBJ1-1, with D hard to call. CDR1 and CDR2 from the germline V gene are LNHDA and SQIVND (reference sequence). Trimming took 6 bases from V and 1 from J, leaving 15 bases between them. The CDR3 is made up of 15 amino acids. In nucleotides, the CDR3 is TGTGCCAGTAGCGTCGGGTTAGTGTGGAACACTGAAGCTTTCTTT. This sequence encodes CASSVGLVWNTEAFF.